This TCR beta chain was sequenced during a study of somatic reversion in DOCK8 deficiency (dated by TCRdb to 2018 to 2020). Some background on the complete study: The study compared T cell receptor beta repertoires of DOCK8-deficient patients, DOCK8-revertant patients and healthy volunteers. DOCK8-deficient patients in the study had been reported previously. The study investigated how somatic reversion of pathogenic DOCK8 variants alters lymphocyte differentiation and function in DOCK8 deficiency. What the study reported, not specific to this receptor: The methods did not state, for each individual sample, whether the source material was whole blood or PBMCs.

For the TCR repertoire analysis, genomic DNA was extracted either from whole blood samples or from PBMCs. Libraries came from multiplex PCR. TRB libraries were generated by one-step amplicon PCR from around 100 ng genomic DNA using EuroClonality-NGS primers. TRB amplicons were sequenced on Illumina MiSeq instruments with 2 x 250 bp version 2 chemistry. Regarding the original processing steps: Primary TRB sequence analysis and V(D)J annotation were performed with IMGT/HighV-QUEST. Repertoire diversity and composition were evaluated with VDJtools after nonfunctional clones were removed and downsampling was applied for comparisons between samples. Using fastp trimming at Q25 and MiXCR clonotype assembly, TCRdb reanalyzed the public sequencing data and kept in-frame beta chains. Each entry is one CDR3 protein sequence, shown with its most common DNA and genes. TCRdb, not the original authors, processed these V and J calls. The sample has approximately 400 distinct CDR3 sequences on record, approximately 20% of them singletons. Jointly, the top ten make up 41% of the sample.

The CDR3 holds 13 amino acids from the cysteine to the phenylalanine. CDR3 DNA is the only sequence kept; it has 39 bases, read in frame from the first base. According to the germline V gene, CDR1 reads SGHDT and CDR2 reads YYEEEE. At the junction V is shortened by 0 bases and J by 4 bases, with 8 bases in between. Comment on this clonotype: Its antigen is currently not known. No much larger clone is present one base from it, and per-base qualities are unavailable.

The chain uses TRBV5-6 and TRBJ2-7; no D gene can be assigned with confidence. The TCR originated in a human donor with DOCK8 deficiency. The sequenced sample was peripheral blood. The sequenced DNA is TGTGCCAGCAGCTTGGCGTCTACTTACGAGCAGTACTTC. The encoded protein is CASSLASTYEQYF.